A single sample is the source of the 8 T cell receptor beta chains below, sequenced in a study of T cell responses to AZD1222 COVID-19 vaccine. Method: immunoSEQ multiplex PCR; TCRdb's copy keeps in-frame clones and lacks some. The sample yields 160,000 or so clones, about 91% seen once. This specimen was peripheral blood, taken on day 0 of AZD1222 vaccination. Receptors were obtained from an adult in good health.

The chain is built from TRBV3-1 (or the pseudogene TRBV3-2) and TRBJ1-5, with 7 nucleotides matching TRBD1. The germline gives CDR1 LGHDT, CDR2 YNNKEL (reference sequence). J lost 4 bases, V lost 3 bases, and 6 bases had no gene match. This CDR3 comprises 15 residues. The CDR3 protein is CASSQADRANQPQHF. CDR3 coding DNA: TGTGCCAGCAGCCAGGCTGACAGGGCTAATCAGCCCCAGCATTTT.

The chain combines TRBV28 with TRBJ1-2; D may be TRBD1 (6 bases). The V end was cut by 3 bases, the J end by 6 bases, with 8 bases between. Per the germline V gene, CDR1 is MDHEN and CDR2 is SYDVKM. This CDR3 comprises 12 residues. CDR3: CASSFTGNGYTF. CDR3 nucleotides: TGTGCCAGCAGTTTTACAGGGAATGGCTACACCTTC.

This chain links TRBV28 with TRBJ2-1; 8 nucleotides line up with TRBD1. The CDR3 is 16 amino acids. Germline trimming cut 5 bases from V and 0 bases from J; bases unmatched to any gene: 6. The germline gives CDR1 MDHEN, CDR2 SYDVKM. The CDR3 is CASSLRQGISYNEQFF. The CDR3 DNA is TGTGCCAGCAGTCTAAGACAGGGGATCTCCTACAATGAGCAGTTCTTC.

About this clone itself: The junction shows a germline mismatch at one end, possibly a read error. The CDR3: CASSYSLTGPLDF. The CDR3 nucleotides read TGTGCCAGCAGTTACTCCCTTACAGGGCCTTTGGACTTC. The chain links TRBV6-6 to TRBJ2-5, with D tentatively TRBD1 (6 bases). Germline assignment: CDR1 MNHNY and CDR2 SVGAGI (reference sequence). This CDR3 has 13 amino acids.

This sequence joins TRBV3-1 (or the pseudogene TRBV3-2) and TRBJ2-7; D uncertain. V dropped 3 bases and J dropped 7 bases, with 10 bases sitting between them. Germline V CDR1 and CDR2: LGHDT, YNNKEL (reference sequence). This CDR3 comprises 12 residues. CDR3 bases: TGTGCCAGCAGCCAGGGAAGCTGGGAGCAGTACTTC. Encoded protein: CASSQGSWEQYF.

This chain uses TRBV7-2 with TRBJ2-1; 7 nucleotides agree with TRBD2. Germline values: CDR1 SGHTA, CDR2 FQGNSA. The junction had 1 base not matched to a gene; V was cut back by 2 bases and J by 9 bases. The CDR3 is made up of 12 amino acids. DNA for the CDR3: TGTGCCAGCAGCTTAACTAGCGCTGAGCAGTTCTTC. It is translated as CASSLTSAEQFF.

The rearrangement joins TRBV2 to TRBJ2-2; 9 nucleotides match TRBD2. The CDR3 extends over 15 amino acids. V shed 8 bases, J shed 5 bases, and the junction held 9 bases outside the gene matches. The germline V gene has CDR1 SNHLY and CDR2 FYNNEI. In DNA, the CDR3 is TGTGCCAGCTGTAAGACTAGCGGCGGAACCGGGGAGCTGTTTTTT. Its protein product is CASCKTSGGTGELFF.

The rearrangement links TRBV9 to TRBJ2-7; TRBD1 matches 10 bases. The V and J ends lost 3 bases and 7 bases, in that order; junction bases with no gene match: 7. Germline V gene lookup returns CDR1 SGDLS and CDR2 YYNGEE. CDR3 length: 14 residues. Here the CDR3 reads CASSARTGGSEQYF. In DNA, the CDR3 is TGTGCCAGCAGCGCTAGGACAGGGGGTAGTGAGCAGTACTTC.